Reported below is one T cell receptor (beta chain). Antigen specificity is unknown. This sample is drawn from a study of cytomegalovirus exposure and HLA in healthy donors. The donors were in the approximately 120-subject validation cohort, distinct from the approximately 670-subject first cohort. Broader study findings: A list of around 150 TCR beta chains associated with cytomegalovirus was given. According to reports, the classifier identified cytomegalovirus status with high specificity and sensitivity.

TCRdb keeps only in-frame clones here, not all; method: immunoSEQ multiplex PCR. The repertoire holds roughly 310,000 clones, with approximately 86% as singletons. V was trimmed by 4 bases and J by 7 bases, leaving 16 bases between them. The CDR3 length is 15 residues. CDR1 is LGHNA, CDR2 YSLEER, per germline. J is TRBJ2-2 and V is TRBV4-3, with a tentative D call TRBD1 (6 bases). The clonotype was recovered from a young man in good health and CMV-seronegative. Sample: PBMCs. The CDR3 loop is CASSRTGTWSGELFF. In nucleotides, the CDR3 is TGCGCCAGCAGCCGAACAGGGACATGGAGCGGGGAGCTGTTTTTT.